This T cell receptor (beta chain) is from a study of pediatric ulcerative colitis. Findings and limits, study-wide: No controls had the two rectal clonotypes shared by ulcerative colitis patients.

Notes on this clone: Its antigen is not identified.

The survey-level immunoSEQ assay was used. Up to 500,000 reads were sequenced per sample. Using immunoSEQ multiplex PCR, the repertoire was profiled, and TCRdb retains in-frame clones only, with some absent. This table has 30,000 or so clones, about 81% appearing once. During colonoscopy, one to two rectal pinch biopsies were collected. CDR1 is MNHEY, CDR2 SVGAGI, per germline. CDR3 size: 12 residues. V lost 2 bases, J lost 10 bases, and 4 bases stayed unmatched. This clonotype originated in a boy between 5 and 17 years old with mild ulcerative colitis. V usage is TRBV6-5 and J usage is TRBJ1-1, with 7 bases identical to TRBD1. The specimen was gut tissue. The CDR3 here is CASSYSTGAAFF. DNA for the CDR3: TGTGCCAGCAGTTACAGTACAGGGGCAGCTTTCTTT.